This T cell receptor (beta chain) was obtained from a study of CD8 T cells in ankylosing spondylitis. This clonotype was detected many times. Molecular-barcoded quantitative 5'-RACE produced these TCR beta libraries. Each CDR3 protein is one row after TCRdb ran MiXCR on the 5' RACE reads. This sample has around 230,000 distinct CDR3 sequences; 8% to 9% occur once, and the top ten carry roughly 5%. This CDR3 is built from 13 residues. Trimming took off 0 bases at V and 8 bases at J, with 10 bases between the two ends. Germline V gene lookup returns CDR1 SGHTA and CDR2 FQGNSA. V is TRBV7-2 and J is TRBJ1-2; TRBD1 might be the D (5 bases). The TCR sequence derives from a female donor with ankylosing spondylitis or in good health (not recorded which). The specimen was blood, either unsorted or a sorted T cell fraction (not recorded which). The CDR3 DNA reads TGTGCCAGCAGCTTAGCTGGTCCAGGGGGCTACACCTTC. Amino acids: CASSLAGPGGYTF.